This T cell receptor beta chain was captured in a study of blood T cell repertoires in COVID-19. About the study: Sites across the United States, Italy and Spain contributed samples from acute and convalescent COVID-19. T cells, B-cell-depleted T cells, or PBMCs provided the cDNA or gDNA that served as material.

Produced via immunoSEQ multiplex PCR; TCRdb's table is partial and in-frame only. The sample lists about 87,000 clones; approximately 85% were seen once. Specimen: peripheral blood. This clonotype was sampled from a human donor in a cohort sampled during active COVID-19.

The CDR3 protein is CASKMTGTSGYEQYF. The DNA of the CDR3 is TGTGCCAGCAAGATGACCGGGACTAGCGGATACGAGCAGTACTTC. The J gene is TRBJ2-7, the V gene TRBV6-5; 11 bases match TRBD2. Germline assignment: CDR1 MNHEY and CDR2 SVGAGI. Trimming removed 7 bases from V and 4 bases from J; junction bases left unmatched: 9. This CDR3 has 15 residues.